This entry concerns a single T cell receptor (beta chain). This sample is part of a study of technical replicates of blood from several donors. The data were produced by immunoSEQ multiplex PCR, yet TCRdb's version contains in-frame clones alone and is incomplete. The sample lists 65,000 to 90,000 clones; about 92% were seen once. This CDR3 contains 18 residues. V shed 5 bases and J 7 bases; nucleotides not matched to a gene: 11. Germline V gives CDR1 SNHLY, CDR2 FYNNEI. The V and J genes are TRBV2 and TRBJ2-1; 16 bases agree with TRBD2. The specimen sequenced was T cells isolated from PBMCs. This clonotype was obtained from a human donor in good health. The chain's CDR3 is CASSLGTSGRARGNEQFF. CDR3 DNA: TGTGCCAGCAGTCTGGGGACTAGCGGGAGGGCCCGGGGGAATGAGCAGTTCTTC.